The subject of this entry is one T cell receptor (beta chain). This CDR3 contains 13 residues. The V and J ends lost 1 base and 6 bases respectively, with 7 bases between them. Per the study methods: How many nucleated cells were present was estimated from reference gene primer amplification. Libraries were prepared by immunoSEQ multiplex PCR; TCRdb keeps only in-frame clonotypes and omits some of them. That table furnishes V, J and clone size, whereas the DNA furnished D and trimming. Of about 42,000 clones listed, roughly 88% were seen once; the top ten hold 2% to 2.5%. The data derive from a study of blood T cell repertoires in COVID-19. Across the study: Italy, Spain and the United States were the sources of the convalescent and acute COVID-19 samples. Nucleic acid was either cDNA or gDNA, and it came from T cells, B-cell-depleted T cells, or PBMCs.

The chain has TRBV12-3 or TRBV12-4 and TRBJ2-1; D remains ambiguous. The sequence was obtained from a human donor in a cohort sampled during active COVID-19. The source material was peripheral blood. The CDR3 protein is CASSLGRSNEQFF. The CDR3, as DNA: TGTGCCAGCAGTTTAGGCAGATCCAATGAGCAGTTCTTC.